The subject of this entry is one TCR beta chain. Clones were read by immunoSEQ multiplex PCR, and TCRdb kept only the in-frame ones, dropping some. The profile shows 90,000 to 120,000 clones, about 89% of them singletons. These data are taken from a study of blood T cell repertoires in COVID-19. On the study more broadly: Donors in the United States, Italy and Spain gave samples during acute or convalescent COVID-19. PBMCs, B-cell-depleted T cells, or T cells provided the cDNA or gDNA that made up the material.

This clonotype was obtained from a man in his forties or fifties with acute or convalescent COVID-19. What was sequenced was peripheral blood.

CDR3 bases: TGCGCCAGCGAAGCAGGGAGGGCCTCTAGCAATGAGCAGTTCTTC. Its translation: CASEAGRASSNEQFF. The rearrangement links TRBV5-1 to TRBJ2-1; 7 bases map to TRBD2. The CDR3 consists of 15 residues. CDR1 is SGHRS, CDR2 YFSETQ, per germline. With V trimmed by 7 bases and J by 6 bases, 13 bases remained unmatched.